These 4 T cell receptor beta chains were sequenced from one sample in a study of shared clonotypes between healthy human individuals. Sequencing was performed with immunoSEQ multiplex PCR; in TCRdb, only in-frame clones are kept and a portion is missing. The repertoire has 2 million to 2.5 million clones, approximately 94% of them found once; the top ten carry less than 0.15%. Sequencing was done on a sample of naive CD4+ T cells sorted from blood. Subset given: CD45RA+ positively selected. These TCRs come from a man between 18 and 35 years old in good health.

This chain joins TRBV11-2 and TRBJ1-6; possible D gene TRBD1, 5 bases. This CDR3 has 14 residues. CDR1 and CDR2 (germline): SGHAT, FQNNGV. Trimming removed 5 bases at V and 6 bases at J, with 11 bases between. In nucleotides, the CDR3 is TGTGCCAGCAGCCCGTTGACAGCTAATTCACCCCTCCACTTT. Its protein is CASSPLTANSPLHF.

This chain connects TRBV5-1 to TRBJ1-4, with 9 positions matching TRBD1. The CDR3 sequence is 13 residues long. The ends lost 3 bases at V and 11 bases at J; junction bases unmatched: 5. Per germline, CDR1 SGHRS and CDR2 YFSETQ. In DNA form, the CDR3 reads TGCGCCAGCAGCTCCGAGACAGGGGGGAAACTGTTTTTT. Protein product: CASSSETGGKLFF. The whole variable domain, remainder taken from reference TRBV5-1 and TRBJ1-4, is KAGVTQTPRYLIKTRGQQVTLSCSPISGHRSVSWYQQTPGQGLQFLFEYFSETQRNKGNFPGRFSGRQFSNSRSEMNVSTLELGDSALYLCASSSETGGKLFFGSGTQLSVL.

The chain employs TRBV6-1 and TRBJ1-2, with TRBD1 identical over 10 bases. CDR1 MNHNS and CDR2 SASEGT come from the germline V gene. V lost 7 bases, J lost 4 bases, and 6 bases stayed unmatched. This CDR3 region has 14 residues. CDR3 amino acids: CASIPGQGSYGYTF. The CDR3 region has the DNA TGTGCCAGCATTCCGGGACAGGGGTCCTATGGCTACACCTTC.

V is TRBV2 and J is TRBJ2-5, with TRBD2 as a possible D gene (6 bases). Per the germline V gene, CDR1 is SNHLY and CDR2 is FYNNEI. The V end was cut by 3 bases, the J end by 2 bases, with 13 bases between. The CDR3 sequence is 15 residues long. The CDR3 is CASSDPGLEQETQYF. The DNA of the CDR3 is TGTGCCAGCAGTGACCCGGGACTGGAGCAAGAGACCCAGTACTTC.